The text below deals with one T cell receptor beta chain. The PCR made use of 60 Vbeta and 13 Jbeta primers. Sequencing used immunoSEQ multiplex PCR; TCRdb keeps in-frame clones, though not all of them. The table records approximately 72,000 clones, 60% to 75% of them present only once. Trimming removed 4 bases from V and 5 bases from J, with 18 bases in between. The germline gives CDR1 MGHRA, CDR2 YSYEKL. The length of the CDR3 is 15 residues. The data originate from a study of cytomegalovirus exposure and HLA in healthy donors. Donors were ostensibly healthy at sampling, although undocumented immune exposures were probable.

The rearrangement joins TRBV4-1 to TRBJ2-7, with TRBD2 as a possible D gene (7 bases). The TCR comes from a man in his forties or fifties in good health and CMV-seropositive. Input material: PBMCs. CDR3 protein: CASSRGTGGGHEQYF. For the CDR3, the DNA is TGCGCCAGCAGCCGGGGGACGGGGGGCGGCCACGAGCAGTACTTC.